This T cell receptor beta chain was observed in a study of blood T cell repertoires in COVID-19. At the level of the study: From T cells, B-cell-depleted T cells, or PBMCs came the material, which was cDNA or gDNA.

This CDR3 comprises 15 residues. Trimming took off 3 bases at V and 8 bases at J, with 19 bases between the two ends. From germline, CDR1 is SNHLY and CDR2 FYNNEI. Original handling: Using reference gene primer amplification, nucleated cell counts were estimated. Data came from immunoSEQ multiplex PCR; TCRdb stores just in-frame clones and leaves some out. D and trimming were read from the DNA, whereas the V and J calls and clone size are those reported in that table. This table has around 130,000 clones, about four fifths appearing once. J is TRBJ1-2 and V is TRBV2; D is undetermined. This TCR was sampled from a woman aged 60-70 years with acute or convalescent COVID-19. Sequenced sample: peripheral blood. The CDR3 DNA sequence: TGTGCCAGCAGTGAGGTCTCCGGGTCCAGAAGGGGCTACACCTTC. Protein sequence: CASSEVSGSRRGYTF.